This T cell receptor (beta chain) was retrieved from a study of Ad26.COV2.S vaccination and SARS-CoV-2 variants. Treatment denoted: roughly 20 received Ad26.COV2.S at low or high dose, single or two shots; 5 received placebo; per-sample allocation not given. Sampling happened 63 days after the first vaccine or placebo injection. The table came from immunoSEQ multiplex PCR; TCRdb's copy has only in-frame clones and leaves some out. Altogether roughly 500,000 clones are present, 87% being singletons, with the ten largest covering over 10%. Trimming took 2 bases from V and 9 from J, leaving 13 bases between them. CDR1 and CDR2 from the germline V gene are LGHNA and YSLEER. The CDR3 is 13 residues long.

The receptor was isolated from a person aged 18-65 years who received the Ad26.COV2.S COVID-19 vaccine or a placebo. Sample: peripheral blood, taken in a trial of Ad26.COV2.S vaccine versus placebo. The chain carries TRBV4-3 and TRBJ1-1; tentatively, D is TRBD1 (5 bases). The DNA of the CDR3 is TGCGCCAGCAGCCAAATGAGGGACGGACAAGCTTTCTTT. The encoded protein is CASSQMRDGQAFF.